Detailed here is one T cell receptor (beta chain). This table comes from immunoSEQ multiplex PCR, and its TCRdb copy is limited to in-frame clones, with some not included. The sample yields around 78,000 clones, about four fifths seen once. These data originate in a study of identifying expanded T cells in peripheral blood. The trim removed 7 bases at V and 4 bases at J, leaving 5 bases unmatched. The CDR3 is 13 residues long. The germline gives CDR1 MNHEY, CDR2 SVGAGI. The receptor was derived from a person between 18 and 75 years old in good health. The genes are TRBV6-5 and TRBJ2-5; 8 bases fit TRBD1. What was sequenced was blood. The CDR3 loop reads CASKRDRGETQYF. The CDR3 DNA sequence: TGTGCCAGCAAAAGAGACAGGGGAGAGACCCAGTACTTC.